This TCR beta chain appears in the sequencing data of a study of control samples from healthy donors and cancer patients. Profiled with immunoSEQ multiplex PCR; TCRdb holds only in-frame clones, not every one. The data show around 170,000 clones, with 90% seen just once and 1.4% held by the top ten. The CDR3 extends over 13 amino acids. From germline, CDR1 is ENHRY and CDR2 SYGVKD. With 8 bases removed from V and 7 bases from J, the gap between germline ends came to 17 bases. This receptor was taken from a woman between 50 and 59 years old in good health. The chain links TRBV10-3 to TRBJ1-1; D might be TRBD1 (5 bases). The material sequenced was blood. The CDR3 loop is CAIHSGVEYEAFF. DNA for the CDR3: TGTGCCATCCACTCGGGGGTAGAGTATGAAGCTTTCTTT.